The 14 T cell receptor beta chains below all came from one sample that was sequenced in a study of blood T cells in healthy people across ages. A second 7 to 11 cycle PCR used barcoded and J-beta primers. A single record per CDR3 protein comes from TCRdb applying MiXCR to the 5' RACE reads. The sample includes some 670,000 distinct CDR3 sequences, about 51% seen only once; the top ten take about 13%. The material sequenced was blood. Receptors originate from a woman older than 75 in good health.

The chain couples TRBV12-3 or TRBV12-4 to TRBJ2-5, with 8 bases lining up with TRBD2. The CDR3 length is 13 residues. V shed 5 bases, J shed 3 bases, and the junction held 2 bases outside the gene matches. The CDR3 here is CASSVGGEETQYF. Here the CDR3 DNA reads TGTGCCAGCAGTGTCGGGGGGGAAGAGACCCAGTACTTC.

This clonotype was counted once. CDR3 sequence (DNA): TGTGCCAGCAGGACTAGCGGGGGGCTAATCACAGATACGCAGTATTTT. It specifies CASRTSGGLITDTQYF. The rearrangement uses TRBV7-2 and TRBJ2-3, with 13 bases that match TRBD2. The CDR3 runs to 16 residues. Unmatched junction bases numbered 5, after V lost 6 bases and J lost 2 bases. Germline loops: CDR1 SGHTA, CDR2 FQGNSA.

With regard to this clonotype: Given a much more abundant clone one base away, this may be a read error. J is TRBJ2-7 and V is TRBV20-1, with 9 bases that match TRBD2. Germline lookup yields CDR1 DFQATT and CDR2 SNEGSKA (reference sequence). The CDR3 contains 15 residues. V lost 3 bases, J lost 3 bases, and 9 bases stayed unmatched. The CDR3 nucleotides read TGCAGTGCTAGTTTGCCGGGACTAGCTCACTACGAGCAGTACTTC. As protein: CSASLPGLAHYEQYF.

The J gene is TRBJ1-2, the V gene TRBV15, with D uncertain. Germline lookup yields CDR1 LNHNV and CDR2 YYDKDF (reference sequence). The V end was cut by 5 bases, the J end by 3 bases, with 16 bases between. This CDR3 is 15 amino acids long. The DNA for the CDR3 is TGTGCCACCAGCCCCGGGAGACCGGCACACTATGGCTACACCTTC. It encodes CATSPGRPAHYGYTF.

V gene TRBV7-9 combines with J gene TRBJ2-7; D call uncertain. CDR1 SEHNR and CDR2 FQNEAQ come from the germline V gene (reference sequence). CDR3 size: 11 residues. The CDR3 DNA follows: TGTGCATGGGCAGAGAGCCGCGAGCAGTACTTC. The encoded protein is CAWAESREQYF. The whole variable domain, remainder taken from reference TRBV7-9 and TRBJ2-7, is DTGVSQNPRHKITKRGQNVTFRCDPISEHNRLYWYRQTLGQGPEFLTYFQNEAQLEKSRLLSDRFSAERPKGSFSTLEIQRTEQGDSAMYLCAWAESREQYFGPGTRLTVT.

This clonotype was detected ten times or more. The rearrangement joins TRBV28 to TRBJ2-5; the D is unclear. Germline V CDR1 and CDR2: MDHEN, SYDVKM. The CDR3 is 15 residues long. Trimming removed 1 base at V and 1 base at J, with 10 bases between. The DNA of the CDR3 is TGTGCCAGCAGTTTATCGGTAGCCCGCCAAGAGACCCAGTACTTC. Translation gives CASSLSVARQETQYF. Variable domain in full (rest from reference TRBV28 and TRBJ2-5): DVKVTQSSRYLVKRTGEKVFLECVQDMDHENMFWYRQDPGLGLRLIYFSYDVKMKEKGDIPEGYSVSREKKERFSLILESASTNQTSMYLCASSLSVARQETQYFGPGTRLLVL.

J is TRBJ1-2 and V is TRBV3-1; TRBD1 aligns across 10 bases. Germline V gene data show CDR1 as LGHDT and CDR2 as YNNKEL (reference sequence). V was clipped by 0 bases and J by 8 bases; unmatched bases: 9. The CDR3 is made up of 16 amino acids. CDR3 DNA sequence: TGTGCCAGCAGCCAAGATTGGGGACAGGGGCTTGGGGGCTACACCTTC. Protein: CASSQDWGQGLGGYTF.

This chain links TRBV4-3 with TRBJ2-1; TRBD2 matches 7 bases. CDR3 length: 16 residues. V lost 1 base and J lost 4; bases outside the gene matches: 7. Germline CDR1 and CDR2: LGHNA and YSLEER. The CDR3 region is CASSQAISGGYNEQFF. DNA for the CDR3: TGCGCCAGCAGCCAAGCTATATCGGGAGGATACAATGAGCAGTTCTTC.

The chain has TRBV5-1 and TRBJ2-2, with D possibly called TRBD1 or TRBD2 (5 bases each). Trimming removed 0 bases from V and 3 bases from J, with 12 bases in between. The CDR3 consists of 16 residues. Germline V gene sequence: CDR1 SGHRS, CDR2 YFSETQ. CDR3 DNA: TGCGCCAGCAGCTTGGATCAAGTGGGGGACACCGGGGAGCTGTTTTTT. It specifies CASSLDQVGDTGELFF.

This chain joins TRBV6-5 and TRBJ2-5; D unclear. The germline V gene has CDR1 MNHEY and CDR2 SVGAGI. The CDR3 consists of 16 residues. V shed 6 bases and J shed 5 bases, with 22 bases lying between them. For the CDR3, the DNA is TGTGCCAGCAGCCGCAGCTCCGGGCCATTTAGGGAGACCCAGTACTTC. This sequence encodes CASSRSSGPFRETQYF.

This clonotype appeared a few times. With a much larger clone just one base away, this may be a read error. Here the CDR3 DNA reads TGTGCCAGCAGTTACGTTGGCGGCGACTCAGGTCAGCCCCAGCATTTT. It specifies CASSYVGGDSGQPQHF. The chain is built from TRBV6-6 and TRBJ1-5; D is unclear. V lost 2 bases and J lost 6, with 17 bases in between. The CDR3 loop spans 16 amino acids. From germline, CDR1 is MNHNY and CDR2 SVGAGI (reference sequence).

V is TRBV5-1 and J is TRBJ1-1, with a possible D match to TRBD1 (5 bases). CDR1 is SGHRS and CDR2 is YFSETQ in the germline V gene. The V and J ends lost 4 bases and 1 base respectively, with 17 bases between them. The CDR3 loop spans 16 amino acids. CDR3 coding DNA: TGCGCCAGCAGCCCAGGGTCTTGGGCAGCGAACACTGAAGCTTTCTTT. Its protein product is CASSPGSWAANTEAFF.

CDR3 amino acids: CAISGGPQDYGYTF. The CDR3 nucleotides read TGTGCCATCAGTGGGGGACCGCAGGACTATGGCTACACCTTC. V gene TRBV10-3 combines with J gene TRBJ1-2, with D perhaps matching TRBD1 (5 bases). CDR1 and CDR2 (germline): ENHRY, SYGVKD. V shed 4 bases and J shed 3 bases, with 12 bases lying between them. The CDR3 spans 14 residues.

This chain connects TRBV10-3 to TRBJ2-7, with 7 nucleotides matching TRBD1. The germline V gene has CDR1 ENHRY and CDR2 SYGVKD. V shed 5 bases, J shed 0 bases, and the junction held 16 bases outside the gene matches. The CDR3 extends over 18 amino acids. DNA of the CDR3: TGTGCCATCAGTCAAACCCCGGGACAGCAGTCCAACTCCTACGAGCAGTACTTC. Protein product: CAISQTPGQQSNSYEQYF.